These 7 T cell receptor beta chains share one sample of origin, sequenced in a study of T-cell reconstitution after alpha-beta-depleted transplantation in children. TCRbeta library preparation incorporated unique molecular identifiers. MiXCR was run by TCRdb on the PCR reads, yielding one entry per CDR3 protein. The sample lists approximately 510,000 distinct CDR3 sequences, 18% occurring once. Sequenced material: PBMCs from the stem cell graft donor, taken from the stem cell graft. The source of these receptors is a human donor who donated a stem cell graft to a child with acute lymphoblastic leukemia.

The J gene is TRBJ2-3, the V gene TRBV5-1; possible D gene TRBD2, 6 bases. This CDR3 comprises 20 residues. Germline V CDR1 and CDR2: SGHRS, YFSETQ. Trimming removed 1 base at V and 0 bases at J, with 24 bases between. This CDR3 is CASSLFVAGTTNSSTDTQYF. The CDR3 nucleotides read TGCGCCAGCAGCTTGTTCGTGGCGGGGACGACGAATTCTAGCACAGATACGCAGTATTTT. Based on the CDR3 plus reference TRBV5-1 and TRBJ2-3, the full variable domain is KAGVTQTPRYLIKTRGQQVTLSCSPISGHRSVSWYQQTPGQGLQFLFEYFSETQRNKGNFPGRFSGRQFSNSRSEMNVSTLELGDSALYLCASSLFVAGTTNSSTDTQYFGPGTRLTVL.

This clonotype was seen only a few times. The rearrangement links TRBV27 to TRBJ2-7, with TRBD1 matching 7 bases. This CDR3 has 13 residues. Germline V gene data show CDR1 as MNHEY and CDR2 as SMNVEV (reference sequence). Trimming took 6 bases from V and 6 from J; bases not matched to a gene: 8. CDR3 sequence: CASRHTTGSEQYF. In DNA form, the CDR3 reads TGTGCCAGCAGGCATACGACAGGGAGCGAGCAGTACTTC.

J is TRBJ1-1 and V is TRBV29-1; D gene ambiguous. The CDR3 length is 11 residues. Germline V gene sequence: CDR1 SQVTM, CDR2 ANQGSEA. Trimming left V 3 bases short and J 10 bases short, with 12 bases between. CDR3 residues: CSVETPVGAFF. The CDR3 bases are TGCAGCGTTGAGACGCCCGTCGGAGCTTTCTTT.

The gene calls are TRBV11-2 and TRBJ2-5; 13 bases agree with TRBD2. This CDR3 has 17 residues. The V and J ends lost 1 base and 0 bases, in that order; junction bases with no gene match: 2. Germline V gives CDR1 SGHAT, CDR2 FQNNGV. This CDR3 reads CASSLGTSGGYQETQYF. CDR3 in DNA: TGTGCCAGCAGCTTAGGGACTAGCGGGGGATACCAAGAGACCCAGTACTTC. The variable domain in full, with the rest retrieved from reference TRBV11-2 and TRBJ2-5, is EAGVAQSPRYKIIEKRQSVAFWCNPISGHATLYWYQQILGQGPKLLIQFQNNGVVDDSQLPKDRFSAERLKGVDSTLKIQPAKLEDSAVYLCASSLGTSGGYQETQYFGPGTRLLVL.

The chain couples TRBV11-2 to TRBJ2-3; no clear D. Germline lookup yields CDR1 SGHAT and CDR2 FQNNGV. V was shortened by 3 bases and J by 2 bases, with 9 bases between the two germline ends. The CDR3 is 14 amino acids. The CDR3 DNA follows: TGTGCCAGCAGCTTCCTCTTGTACACAGATACGCAGTATTTT. Translation gives CASSFLLYTDTQYF.

The rearrangement uses TRBV29-1 and TRBJ2-3, with a tentative D call TRBD1 (6 bases). V gave up 5 bases and J gave up 3 bases, with 15 bases separating them. Germline CDR1 is SQVTM and CDR2 is ANQGSEA. This CDR3 region has 14 residues. CDR3 sequence (DNA): TGCAGCGTTCGCAGGGGCGTTGGGACAGATACGCAGTATTTT. This gives the protein CSVRRGVGTDTQYF.

This clonotype has a handful of counts. The rearrangement uses TRBV7-3 and TRBJ2-3, with 10 bases matching TRBD2. Germline values: CDR1 SGHTA, CDR2 FQGTGA. CDR3 length equals 19 residues. The V gene end was trimmed by 4 bases and the J gene end by 3 bases; junction bases not matched to a gene: 16. In DNA, the CDR3 is TGTGCCAGCAGCTGGTACGCTAGCGGGAGTCCCAGGGAGACAGATACGCAGTATTTT. Amino acids: CASSWYASGSPRETDTQYF.